Listed here are 4 T cell receptor beta chains from one sample, sequenced in a study of identical twins. TCRdb independently ran MiXCR on the 5' RACE reads; one entry per CDR3 protein. This sample has under 500,000 distinct CDR3 sequences, with roughly 13% found just once. The same sample was also used in a study of yellow fever vaccine responses in identical twins.

Sequences were obtained from CD4+ T cells sorted from blood. All receptors come from a young woman in good health.

The chain combines TRBV7-8 with TRBJ2-7; D perhaps matches TRBD2 (6 bases). From germline, CDR1 is SGHVS and CDR2 FQNEAQ. There are 14 residues in the CDR3. Trimming left V 4 bases short and J 3 bases short, with 13 bases between. The CDR3 bases are TGTGCCAGCAGCTCGGGACTGGAATTCTACGAGCAGTACTTC. Protein sequence: CASSSGLEFYEQYF.

The rearrangement joins TRBV9 to TRBJ1-1, with 7 bases that match TRBD1. The CDR3 consists of 13 residues. CDR1 is SGDLS and CDR2 is YYNGEE in the germline V gene. Germline trimming cut 2 bases from V and 12 bases from J; bases unmatched to any gene: 10. In nucleotides, the CDR3 is TGTGCCAGCAGCGTCGGGACAGAGGGAGGAACTTTCTTT. Its protein product is CASSVGTEGGTFF.

The table lists this clonotype with a few counts. The chain joins TRBV3-1 to TRBJ2-3, with no clear D. There are 14 residues in the CDR3. Germline V gene data show CDR1 as LGHDT and CDR2 as YNNKEL (reference sequence). The V gene lost 4 bases and the J gene lost 6 bases, with 14 bases spanning the gap. The CDR3: CASSPPTPRDTQYF. The CDR3 nucleotides read TGTGCCAGCAGCCCCCCCACCCCCAGGGATACGCAGTATTTT.

This clonotype was counted at least ten times. The rearrangement links TRBV5-1 to TRBJ2-7, with a possible D match to TRBD1 (6 bases). The V end was cut by 0 bases, the J end by 6 bases, with 10 bases between. The germline gives CDR1 SGHRS, CDR2 YFSETQ. The CDR3 has 13 amino acids. Written as DNA, the CDR3 is TGCGCCAGCAGCTTGGAACAGGGACGCGAGCAGTACTTC. It encodes CASSLEQGREQYF.